This TCR beta chain was recorded in a study of blood T cells in healthy people across ages. Study conclusions and caveats: With naive T cell percentage, TCR beta diversity showed a strong correlation. A roughly linear fall in TCR beta diversity per million T cells was seen with increasing age.

This CDR3 has 13 amino acids. CDR1 is SQVTM and CDR2 is ANQGSEA in the germline V gene. V lost 6 bases to trimming and J lost 6 bases, with 17 bases between them. A sample-barcoded 5' primer and a J-beta primer mix were used in a second PCR of roughly 7 to 12 cycles. TCRdb re-called the 5' RACE reads with MiXCR, one entry per CDR3 protein. The data show about 1.5 million distinct CDR3 sequences, approximately 39% seen once. Concerning this clonotype itself: The target antigen is unknown.

The receptor was derived from a woman in her late teens or twenties in good health. Sequenced input: blood. The chain joins TRBV29-1 to TRBJ1-1, with D perhaps TRBD1 (6 bases). The CDR3 DNA follows: TGCAGCGTGATGGGACAATTCTCCGCTGAAGCTTTCTTT. Its protein is CSVMGQFSAEAFF. Complete variable domain (other parts from reference TRBV29-1 and TRBJ1-1): SAVISQKPSRDICQRGTSLTIQCQVDSQVTMMFWYRQQPGQSLTLIATANQGSEATYESGFVIDKFPISRPNLTFSTLTVSNMSPEDSSIYLCSVMGQFSAEAFFGQGTRLTVV.